The T cell receptor beta chain under discussion was sequenced for a study of shared clonotypes between healthy human individuals. Study background: Used for every donor were three CD4 naive, three CD4 memory, two CD8 naive and one CD8 memory plate.

The protocol was immunoSEQ multiplex PCR, while the TCRdb copy is restricted to in-frame clones and leaves out a portion. The sample lists about 670,000 clones; less than 80% were seen once. This clone was found a few times. The specimen was memory CD4+ T cells sorted from blood. Subset reported: CD45RA-negative fraction. This receptor was obtained from a woman in her 30s in good health.

CDR3 nucleotides: TGTGCCAGCAGCTCCTACAGCGAAATCACCGGGGAGCTGTTTTTT. Protein product: CASSSYSEITGELFF. The V and J genes are TRBV7-9 and TRBJ2-2; D uncertain. The CDR3 length is 15 residues. Trimming took 4 bases from V and 4 from J, leaving 13 bases between them. Germline assignment: CDR1 SEHNR and CDR2 FQNEAQ (reference sequence).